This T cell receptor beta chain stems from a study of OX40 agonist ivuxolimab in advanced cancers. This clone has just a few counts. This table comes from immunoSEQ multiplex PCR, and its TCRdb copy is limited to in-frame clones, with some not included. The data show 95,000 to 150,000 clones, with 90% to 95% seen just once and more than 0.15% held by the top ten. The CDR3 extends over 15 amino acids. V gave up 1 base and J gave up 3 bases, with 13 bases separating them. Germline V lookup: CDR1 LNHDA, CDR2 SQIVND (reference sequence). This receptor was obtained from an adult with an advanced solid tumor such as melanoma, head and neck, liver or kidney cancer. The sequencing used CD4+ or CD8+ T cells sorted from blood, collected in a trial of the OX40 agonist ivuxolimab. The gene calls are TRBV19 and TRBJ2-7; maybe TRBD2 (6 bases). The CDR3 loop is CASSIGPTSIYEQYF. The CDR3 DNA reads TGTGCCAGTAGTATAGGCCCGACTAGTATCTACGAGCAGTACTTC.